This passage covers 17 T cell receptor beta chains from one sample sequenced in a study of cytomegalovirus exposure and HLA in healthy donors. It was with 60 Vbeta and 13 Jbeta primers that the PCR ran. Method: immunoSEQ multiplex PCR; TCRdb's copy keeps in-frame clones and lacks some. The table lists about 110,000 clones, around four fifths of them singletons, with about 7.7% in the top ten. What was sequenced was PBMCs. The receptors derive from a woman aged 45-60 years in good health and CMV-seropositive.

The V and J genes are TRBV2 and TRBJ2-3; perhaps TRBD2 as D (5 bases). The V end lost 4 bases, the J end lost 8 bases, and 10 bases lay between the germline ends. There are 12 residues in the CDR3. Looked up from germline, CDR1 is SNHLY and CDR2 is FYNNEI. The CDR3 coding sequence is TGTGCCAGCAGTGGGACGAGGGTTACGCAGTATTTT. Translated, it gives CASSGTRVTQYF.

This sequence joins TRBV7-9 and TRBJ2-5, with no clear D. Between the trimmed V and J ends, which lost 1 base and 4 bases, there was a span of 4 bases. This CDR3 is 12 amino acids long. In germline, CDR1 is SEHNR, CDR2 FQNEAQ (reference sequence). The CDR3 is CASSLDGETQYF. The CDR3 DNA sequence: TGTGCCAGCAGCTTAGACGGAGAGACCCAGTACTTC.

In DNA form, the CDR3 reads TGTGCCAGCAGCCCACGGACAGGGGTCTATGGCTACACCTTC. This gives the protein CASSPRTGVYGYTF. The chain couples TRBV7-2 to TRBJ1-2, with TRBD1 identical over 9 bases. Germline assignment: CDR1 SGHTA and CDR2 FQGNSA. The length of the CDR3 is 14 residues. V lost 5 bases and J lost 4; bases outside the gene matches: 5.

The table lists this clone with a few counts. This rearrangement joins TRBV19 to TRBJ2-1; D unclear. Germline CDR1 is LNHDA and CDR2 is SQIVND (reference sequence). This CDR3 contains 12 residues. The V end was cut by 6 bases, the J end by 2 bases, with 5 bases between. The CDR3 nucleotides read TGTGCCAGTAGCCCTCCCTACAATGAGCAGTTCTTC. As protein: CASSPPYNEQFF.

The rearrangement joins TRBV6-1 to TRBJ2-5; D gene ambiguous. In germline, CDR1 is MNHNS, CDR2 SASEGT. The length of the CDR3 is 12 residues. V lost 6 bases, J lost 2 bases, and 7 bases lay in between. CDR3 sequence reads: CASRSPQETQYF. The CDR3 coding sequence is TGTGCCAGCAGGTCTCCTCAAGAGACCCAGTACTTC.

The gene calls are TRBV13 and TRBJ2-3; D gene uncertain. CDR1 is PRHDT, CDR2 FYEKMQ, per germline (reference sequence). Trimming cost V 5 bases and J 5 bases, with 8 bases left between them. The CDR3 loop spans 12 amino acids. The CDR3 sequence: CASSPAGDTQYF. CDR3 DNA sequence: TGTGCCAGCAGCCCAGCAGGAGATACGCAGTATTTT.

This chain links TRBV7-8 with TRBJ2-1; D not certain. Trimming pared 0 bases from V and 12 bases from J, leaving 9 bases between. Germline V gene lookup returns CDR1 SGHVS and CDR2 FQNEAQ. The CDR3 sequence is 12 residues long. CDR3 residues: CASSLAAQVQFF. CDR3 sequence (DNA): TGTGCCAGCAGCTTAGCGGCCCAGGTGCAGTTCTTC.

This clone turned up a few times. V is TRBV9 and J is TRBJ2-1, with 7 bases fitting TRBD2. Germline CDR1 SGDLS, CDR2 YYNGEE. The CDR3 contains 15 residues. With V trimmed by 3 bases and J by 4 bases, 7 bases remained unmatched. CDR3 in amino acids: CASSGTLAAYNEQFF. The CDR3 nucleotides read TGTGCCAGCAGCGGTACCCTAGCGGCGTACAATGAGCAGTTCTTC.

The chain carries TRBV9 and TRBJ2-1; 8 bases are a match to TRBD2. Germline V gene sequence: CDR1 SGDLS, CDR2 YYNGEE. The V segment lost 2 bases and the J segment 4 bases; nucleotides outside the gene matches: 8. The CDR3 is made up of 16 amino acids. CDR3 sequence: CASSVRGLEYYNEQFF. Written as DNA, the CDR3 is TGTGCCAGCAGCGTGAGGGGACTAGAGTATTACAATGAGCAGTTCTTC.

This clone appeared a few times. This rearrangement joins TRBV29-1 to TRBJ1-2, with TRBD1 identical over 8 bases. The CDR3 sequence is 12 residues long. The J segment lost 6 bases and the V segment lost 6 bases, leaving 6 bases of the junction unmatched. Germline CDR1 SQVTM, CDR2 ANQGSEA. CDR3 protein: CSVADRGHGYTF. Here the CDR3 DNA reads TGCAGCGTAGCTGACAGGGGCCATGGCTACACCTTC.

This clone was observed a single time. The chain joins TRBV1 to TRBJ1-5; the table's TRBD1 call for D was not verified on the DNA. TRBV1 is described as a pseudogene. The CDR3 covers 14 residues. The CDR3 coding sequence is TGCACCAGCAGCCAAGATCGCAGGGAACAGCCCCAGCATTTT. Residues: CTSSQDRREQPQHF.

The rearrangement links TRBV5-1 to TRBJ2-7; D possibly corresponds to TRBD2 (6 bases). Trimming stripped 2 bases from V and 6 bases from J, with 15 bases between. Per the germline V gene, CDR1 is SGHRS and CDR2 is YFSETQ. This CDR3 is 14 amino acids long. The CDR3 nucleotides read TGCGCCAGCAGCTTCGGCCAGGGAGGCGGCGAGCAGTACTTC. Translation gives CASSFGQGGGEQYF.

The chain carries TRBV6-5 and TRBJ1-6; TRBD1 aligns across 8 bases. V lost 2 bases, J lost 10 bases, and 7 bases stayed unmatched. The length of the CDR3 is 15 residues. CDR1 and CDR2 (germline): MNHEY, SVGAGI. The CDR3 region is CASSYQRQGRSPLHF. The CDR3 DNA follows: TGTGCCAGCAGTTACCAACGACAGGGGCGGTCACCCCTCCACTTT.

The chain recombines TRBV9 with TRBJ1-2; 7 bases are a match to TRBD1. The J segment lost 0 bases and the V segment lost 7 bases, leaving 9 bases of the junction unmatched. There are 15 residues in the CDR3. Germline V CDR1 and CDR2: SGDLS, YYNGEE. The CDR3 sequence: CASGPGQSPNYGYTF. The CDR3 nucleotides read TGTGCCAGCGGTCCGGGACAGAGTCCTAACTATGGCTACACCTTC.

The CDR3 here is CASSTPGTGRRNTEAFF. The CDR3 bases are TGTGCCAGCAGCACCCCAGGGACAGGGAGGAGAAACACTGAAGCTTTCTTT. The chain recombines TRBV7-8 with TRBJ1-1; 9 positions agree with TRBD1. V dropped 5 bases and J dropped 2; count of bases not matched to a gene: 12. CDR3 length: 17 residues. Germline-derived CDR1 and CDR2 are SGHVS and FQNEAQ.

V and J are TRBV27 and TRBJ1-6, with 10 bases lining up with TRBD1. Germline CDR1 is MNHEY and CDR2 is SMNVEV (reference sequence). The CDR3 length is 15 residues. The J segment lost 14 bases and the V segment lost 2 bases, leaving 9 bases of the junction unmatched. The CDR3 sequence: CASSLGTGAARTLHF. For the CDR3, the DNA is TGTGCCAGCAGTTTAGGGACAGGGGCCGCTAGGACCCTCCACTTT.

This chain connects TRBV9 to TRBJ2-7; 7 nucleotides agree with TRBD1. Germline assignment: CDR1 SGDLS and CDR2 YYNGEE. The length of the CDR3 is 13 residues. V dropped 6 bases and J dropped 2; count of bases not matched to a gene: 5. The CDR3 here is CASNKTGAYEQYF. The CDR3 coding sequence is TGTGCCAGCAACAAAACAGGGGCCTACGAGCAGTACTTC.